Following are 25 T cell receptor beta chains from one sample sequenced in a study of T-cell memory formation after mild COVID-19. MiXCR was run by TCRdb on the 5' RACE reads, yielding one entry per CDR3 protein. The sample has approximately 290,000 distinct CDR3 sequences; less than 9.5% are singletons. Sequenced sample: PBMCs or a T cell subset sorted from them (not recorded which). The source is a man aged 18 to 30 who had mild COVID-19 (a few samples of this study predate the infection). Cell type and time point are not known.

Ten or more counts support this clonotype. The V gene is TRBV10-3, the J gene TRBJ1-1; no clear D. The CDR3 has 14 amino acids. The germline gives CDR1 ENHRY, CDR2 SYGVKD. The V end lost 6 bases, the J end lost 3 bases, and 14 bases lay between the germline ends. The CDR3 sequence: CAIRRDDLYTEAFF. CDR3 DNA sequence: TGTGCCATCAGACGTGACGACCTCTACACTGAAGCTTTCTTT.

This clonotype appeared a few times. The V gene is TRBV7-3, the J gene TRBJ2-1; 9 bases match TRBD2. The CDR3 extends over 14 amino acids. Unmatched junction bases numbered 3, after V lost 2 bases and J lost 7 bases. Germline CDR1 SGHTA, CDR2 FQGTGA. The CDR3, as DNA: TGTGCCAGCAGCTTAGCGGGGGGGGCGAATGAGCAGTTCTTC. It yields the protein CASSLAGGANEQFF.

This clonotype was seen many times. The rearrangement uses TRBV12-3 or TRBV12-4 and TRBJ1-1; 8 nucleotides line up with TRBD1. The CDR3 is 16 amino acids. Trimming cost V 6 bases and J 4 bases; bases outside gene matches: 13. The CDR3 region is CASSRTGMDLGTEAFF. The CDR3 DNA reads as TGTGCCAGCAGCAGGACAGGGATGGACTTGGGCACTGAAGCTTTCTTT.

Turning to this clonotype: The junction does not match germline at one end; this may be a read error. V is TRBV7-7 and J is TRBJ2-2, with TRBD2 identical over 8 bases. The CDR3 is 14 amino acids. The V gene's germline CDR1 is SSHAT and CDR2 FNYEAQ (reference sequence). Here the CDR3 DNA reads TGTGCTAGCAGCGGGGGACTTGTCACCGGGGAGCTGTTTTTT. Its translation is CASSGGLVTGELFF. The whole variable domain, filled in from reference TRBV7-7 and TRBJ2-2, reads GAGVSQSPRYKVTKRGQDVTLRCDPISSHATLYWYQQALGQGPEFLTYFNYEAQPDKSGLPSDRFSAERPEGSISTLTIQRTEQRDSAMYRCASSGGLVTGELFFGEGSRLTVL.

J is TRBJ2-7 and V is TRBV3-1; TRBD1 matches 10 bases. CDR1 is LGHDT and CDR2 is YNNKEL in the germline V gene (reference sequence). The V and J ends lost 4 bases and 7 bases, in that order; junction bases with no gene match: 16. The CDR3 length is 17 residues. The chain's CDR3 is CASSPGFGRQGAWEQYV. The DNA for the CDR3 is TGTGCCAGCAGCCCGGGATTTGGGCGACAGGGGGCATGGGAGCAGTACGTC.

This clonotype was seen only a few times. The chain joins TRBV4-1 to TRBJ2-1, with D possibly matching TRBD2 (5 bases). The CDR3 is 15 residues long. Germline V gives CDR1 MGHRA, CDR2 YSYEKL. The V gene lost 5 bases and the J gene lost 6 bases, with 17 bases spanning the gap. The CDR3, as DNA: TGCGCCAGCAGCTCCCGGTTTGAAAGCGGCAATGAGCAGTTCTTC. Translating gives CASSSRFESGNEQFF.

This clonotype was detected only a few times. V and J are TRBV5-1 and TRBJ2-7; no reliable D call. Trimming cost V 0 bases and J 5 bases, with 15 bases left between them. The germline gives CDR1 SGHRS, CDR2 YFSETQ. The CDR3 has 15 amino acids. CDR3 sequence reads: CASSLESLSTHEQYF. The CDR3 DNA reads TGCGCCAGCAGCTTGGAAAGTCTTTCCACCCACGAGCAGTACTTC.

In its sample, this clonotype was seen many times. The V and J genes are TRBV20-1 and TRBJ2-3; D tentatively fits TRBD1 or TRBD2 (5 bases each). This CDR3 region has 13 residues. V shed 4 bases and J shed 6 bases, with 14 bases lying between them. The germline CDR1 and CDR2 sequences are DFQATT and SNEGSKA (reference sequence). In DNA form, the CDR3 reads TGCAGTGCTACCGGGACCCCAGGGGATACGCAGTATTTT. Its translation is CSATGTPGDTQYF.

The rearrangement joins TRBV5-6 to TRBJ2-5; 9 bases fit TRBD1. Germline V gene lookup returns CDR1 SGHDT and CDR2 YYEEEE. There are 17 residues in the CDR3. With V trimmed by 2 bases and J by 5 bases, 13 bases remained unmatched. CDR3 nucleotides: TGTGCCAGCAGCTTTTACCGGGACAGGGACATCGTGGAGACCCAGTACTTC. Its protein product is CASSFYRDRDIVETQYF.

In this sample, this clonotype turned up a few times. The chain's CDR3 is CASSYRDNGGSPLHF. The CDR3 bases are TGTGCCAGCAGCTACCGGGACAATGGGGGATCACCCCTCCACTTT. The chain has TRBV3-1 and TRBJ1-6; a weak D match, TRBD1 (6 bases). The germline CDR1 and CDR2 sequences are LGHDT and YNNKEL (reference sequence). The CDR3 spans 15 residues. Between the trimmed V and J ends, which lost 5 bases and 10 bases, there was a span of 18 bases.

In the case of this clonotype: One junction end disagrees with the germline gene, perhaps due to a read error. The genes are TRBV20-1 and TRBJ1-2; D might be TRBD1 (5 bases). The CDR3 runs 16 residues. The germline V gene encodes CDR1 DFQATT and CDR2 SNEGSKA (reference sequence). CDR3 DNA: TGCAGTGCTCGAATGGACGCAGGGACTTCCTACTATGGCTACAACTTC. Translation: CSARMDAGTSYYGYNF.

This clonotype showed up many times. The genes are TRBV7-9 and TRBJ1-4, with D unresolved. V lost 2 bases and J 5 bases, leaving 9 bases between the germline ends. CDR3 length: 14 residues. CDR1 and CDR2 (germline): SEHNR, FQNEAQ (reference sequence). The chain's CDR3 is CASSLLTHNEKLFF. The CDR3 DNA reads TGTGCCAGCAGCTTACTGACACACAATGAAAAACTGTTTTTT.

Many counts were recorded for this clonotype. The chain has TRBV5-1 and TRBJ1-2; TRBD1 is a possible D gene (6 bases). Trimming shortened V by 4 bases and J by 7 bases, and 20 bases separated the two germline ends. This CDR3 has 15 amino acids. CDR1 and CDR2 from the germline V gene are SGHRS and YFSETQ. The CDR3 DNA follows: TGCGCCAGCAGCCCCTCCAACAGGGCAGAAAGTGGCTACACCTTC. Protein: CASSPSNRAESGYTF.

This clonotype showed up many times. The CDR3 loop is CASSLPGAKNIQYF. The CDR3 nucleotides are TGCGCCAGCAGCTTACCCGGAGCCAAAAACATTCAGTACTTC. V usage is TRBV5-1 and J usage is TRBJ2-4; no firm D call. From germline, CDR1 is SGHRS and CDR2 YFSETQ. With 2 bases removed from V and 0 bases from J, the gap between germline ends came to 6 bases. This CDR3 contains 14 residues.

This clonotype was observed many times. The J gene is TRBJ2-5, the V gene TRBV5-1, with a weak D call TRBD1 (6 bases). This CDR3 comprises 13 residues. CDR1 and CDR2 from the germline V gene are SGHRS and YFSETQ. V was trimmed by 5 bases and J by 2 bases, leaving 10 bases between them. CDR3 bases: TGCGCCAGCAGTCAGGGGTCACAAGAGACCCAGTACTTC. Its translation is CASSQGSQETQYF.

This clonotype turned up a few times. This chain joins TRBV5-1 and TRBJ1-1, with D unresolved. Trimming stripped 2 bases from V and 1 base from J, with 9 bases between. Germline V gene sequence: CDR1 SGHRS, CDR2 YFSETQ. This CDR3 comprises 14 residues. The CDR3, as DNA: TGCGCCAGCAGCTTTTCAGCTCAGAACACTGAAGCTTTCTTT. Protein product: CASSFSAQNTEAFF.

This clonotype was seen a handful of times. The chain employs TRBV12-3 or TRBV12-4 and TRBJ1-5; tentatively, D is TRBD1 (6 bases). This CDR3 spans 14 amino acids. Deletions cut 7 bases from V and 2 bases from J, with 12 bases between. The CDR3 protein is CASTGGDGNQPQHF. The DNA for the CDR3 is TGTGCCAGCACGGGGGGCGACGGCAATCAGCCCCAGCATTTT.

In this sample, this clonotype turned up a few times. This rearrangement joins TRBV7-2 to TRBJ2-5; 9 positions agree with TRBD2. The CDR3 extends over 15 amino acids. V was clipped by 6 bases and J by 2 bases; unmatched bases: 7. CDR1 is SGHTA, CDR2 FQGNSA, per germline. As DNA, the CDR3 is TGTGCCAGCAGGTGGGGGACTAGCCTACAAGAGACCCAGTACTTC. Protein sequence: CASRWGTSLQETQYF.

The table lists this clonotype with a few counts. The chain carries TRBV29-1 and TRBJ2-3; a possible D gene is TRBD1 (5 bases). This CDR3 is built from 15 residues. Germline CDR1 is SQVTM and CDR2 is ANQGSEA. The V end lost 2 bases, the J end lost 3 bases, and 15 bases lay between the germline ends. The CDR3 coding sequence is TGCAGCGTTGAATATAGGGGCATGGGGACAGATACGCAGTATTTT. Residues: CSVEYRGMGTDTQYF.

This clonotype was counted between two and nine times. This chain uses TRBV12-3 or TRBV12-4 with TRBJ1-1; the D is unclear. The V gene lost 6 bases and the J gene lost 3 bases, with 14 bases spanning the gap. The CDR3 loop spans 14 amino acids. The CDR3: CASRPFPRDTEAFF. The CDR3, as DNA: TGTGCCAGCAGACCATTCCCTCGGGACACTGAAGCTTTCTTT.

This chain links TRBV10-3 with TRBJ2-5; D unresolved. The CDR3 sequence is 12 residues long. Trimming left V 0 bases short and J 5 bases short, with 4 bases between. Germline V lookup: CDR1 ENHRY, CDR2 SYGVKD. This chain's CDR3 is CAISESSETQYF. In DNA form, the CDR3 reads TGTGCCATCAGTGAGTCATCGGAGACCCAGTACTTC.

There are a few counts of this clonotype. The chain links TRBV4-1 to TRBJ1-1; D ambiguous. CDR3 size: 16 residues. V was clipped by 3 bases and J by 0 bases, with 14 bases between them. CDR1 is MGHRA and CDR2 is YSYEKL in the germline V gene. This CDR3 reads CASSQATSPMNTEAFF. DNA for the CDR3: TGCGCCAGCAGCCAGGCAACCAGCCCCATGAACACTGAAGCTTTCTTT.

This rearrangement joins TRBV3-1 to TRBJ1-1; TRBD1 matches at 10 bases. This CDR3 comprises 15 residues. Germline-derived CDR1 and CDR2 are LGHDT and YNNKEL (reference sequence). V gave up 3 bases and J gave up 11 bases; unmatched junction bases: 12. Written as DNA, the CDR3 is TGTGCCAGCAGCCAGCCGGGACAGGGGTACTGGTCGGCTTTCTTT. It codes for CASSQPGQGYWSAFF.

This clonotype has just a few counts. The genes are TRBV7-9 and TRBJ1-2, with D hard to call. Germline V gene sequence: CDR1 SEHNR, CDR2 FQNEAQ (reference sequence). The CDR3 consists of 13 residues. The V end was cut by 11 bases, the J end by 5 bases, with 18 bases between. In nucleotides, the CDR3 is TGTGCCTTAACACGACGAGAACTTTATGGCTACACCTTC. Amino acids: CALTRRELYGYTF.

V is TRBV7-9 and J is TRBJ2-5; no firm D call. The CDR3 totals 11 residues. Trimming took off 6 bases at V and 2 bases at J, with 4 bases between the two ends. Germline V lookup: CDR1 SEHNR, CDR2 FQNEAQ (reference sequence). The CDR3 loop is CASRVQETQYF. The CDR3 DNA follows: TGTGCCAGCAGGGTGCAAGAGACCCAGTACTTC.